Presented here are 29 T cell receptor beta chains from one specimen sequenced in a study of control samples from healthy donors and cancer patients. Using immunoSEQ multiplex PCR, the repertoire was profiled, and TCRdb retains in-frame clones only, with some absent. This table holds about 38,000 clones, around 83% found once. Sequencing was done on a sample of PBMCs. The receptor set was obtained from a woman aged 60-75 years with lung cancer.

V and J are TRBV7-2 and TRBJ2-7; D may be TRBD2 (6 bases). Trimming left V 6 bases short and J 8 bases short, with 17 bases between. The CDR3 is made up of 13 amino acids. The germline CDR1 and CDR2 sequences are SGHTA and FQGNSA. CDR3 sequence reads: CASSFGGPYQQYF. As DNA, the CDR3 is TGTGCCAGCAGTTTCGGAGGGCCGTACCAGCAGTACTTC.

The V gene is TRBV2, the J gene TRBJ1-4, with D possibly being TRBD1 (6 bases). This CDR3 region has 15 residues. V lost 2 bases, J lost 3 bases, and 10 bases lay in between. Germline CDR1 SNHLY, CDR2 FYNNEI. CDR3: CASSEYGGPNEKLFF. The CDR3 DNA reads as TGTGCCAGCAGTGAATACGGGGGGCCTAATGAAAAACTGTTTTTT. Full variable domain (rest looked up from reference TRBV2 and TRBJ1-4): EPEVTQTPSHQVTQMGQEVILRCVPISNHLYFYWYRQILGQKVEFLVSFYNNEISEKSEIFDDQFSVERPDGSNFTLKIRSTKLEDSAMYFCASSEYGGPNEKLFFGSGTQLSVL.

The chain recombines TRBV5-5 with TRBJ1-2, with 9 positions matching TRBD1. Germline CDR1 reads SGHKS; CDR2 reads YYEKEE (reference sequence). The CDR3 is 17 amino acids. J lost 4 bases, V lost 0 bases, and 10 bases had no gene match. CDR3 nucleotide sequence: TGTGCCAGCAGCTTGGCCGACAGGGGGATAGTCGGCTATGGCTACACCTTC. This translates into CASSLADRGIVGYGYTF.

V is TRBV4-1 and J is TRBJ2-2; D is unresolved. The CDR3 has 16 amino acids. The germline V gene has CDR1 MGHRA and CDR2 YSYEKL. V dropped 1 base and J dropped 0 bases, with 9 bases sitting between them. The CDR3 nucleotides read TGCGCCAGCAGCCAAGGGTTAGGTACGAACACCGGGGAGCTGTTTTTT. This encodes CASSQGLGTNTGELFF.

The chain uses TRBV6-5 and TRBJ1-1, with 8 bases lining up with TRBD1. V trimming: 7 bases; J trimming: 3 bases; junction bases outside the gene matches: 7. Per the germline V gene, CDR1 is MNHEY and CDR2 is SVGAGI. The CDR3 spans 14 residues. The CDR3 sequence: CASINGQGHTEAFF. The CDR3 DNA follows: TGTGCCAGCATTAATGGACAGGGCCACACTGAAGCTTTCTTT.

The V and J genes are TRBV6-2 or TRBV6-3 and TRBJ1-2, with D uncertain. The CDR3 contains 13 residues. Looked up from germline, CDR1 is MNHEY and CDR2 is SVGEGT. V was clipped by 2 bases and J by 3 bases, with 7 bases between them. CDR3 nucleotides: TGTGCCAGCAGTTACAAGGGTCACTATGGCTACACCTTC. Its translation is CASSYKGHYGYTF.

The V call is TRBV6-5, the J call TRBJ2-3; the match to TRBD2 covers 8 bases. CDR3 length equals 14 residues. Per germline, CDR1 MNHEY and CDR2 SVGAGI. V lost 3 bases, J lost 5 bases, and 4 bases stayed unmatched. DNA of the CDR3: TGTGCCAGCAGTTATGCGGGGGGACGAGATACGCAGTATTTT. This translates into CASSYAGGRDTQYF.

By proportion, this clone is medium-sized (0.01 to 0.1%). This chain links TRBV27 with TRBJ1-5, with TRBD1 as a possible D gene (5 bases). Trimming removed 6 bases from V and 4 bases from J, with 13 bases in between. The CDR3 contains 14 residues. Germline assignment: CDR1 MNHEY and CDR2 SMNVEV (reference sequence). CDR3 bases: TGTGCCAGCAGGTTCCAGGGTTTTAATCAGCCCCAGCATTTT. Translating it yields CASRFQGFNQPQHF.

V and J are TRBV25-1 and TRBJ1-4; TRBD1 is a possible D gene (6 bases). Trimming took 3 bases from V and 8 from J, leaving 16 bases between them. The CDR3 has 15 residues. Germline values: CDR1 MGHDK, CDR2 SYGVNS. The CDR3 coding sequence is TGTGCCAGCAGTGAGGCCGGGGGGGGCGGCGAAAAACTGTTTTTT. Its protein product is CASSEAGGGGEKLFF.

This clone showed up just once. V is TRBV27 and J is TRBJ1-5; D unclear. There are 12 residues in the CDR3. Germline CDR1 MNHEY, CDR2 SMNVEV (reference sequence). Trimming took off 4 bases at V and 7 bases at J, with 8 bases between the two ends. The CDR3 nucleotides are TGTGCCAGCAGTTCCTTAGGGCAGCCCCAGCATTTT. It codes for CASSSLGQPQHF.

There are a few counts of this clone. V is TRBV19 and J is TRBJ1-1, with D perhaps matching TRBD1 (5 bases). The V end lost 10 bases, the J end lost 4 bases, and 19 bases lay between the germline ends. CDR1 is LNHDA and CDR2 is SQIVND in the germline V gene (reference sequence). The CDR3 loop spans 14 amino acids. The CDR3 DNA reads as TGTGCCACCGTACTTTCCAACGGGGGCACTGAAGCTTTCTTT. This sequence encodes CATVLSNGGTEAFF.

This clone was picked up a small number of times. This CDR3 reads CASTSGQSFYEQYF. The CDR3 nucleotides are TGTGCCAGCACCTCGGGACAGTCTTTCTACGAGCAGTACTTC. This rearrangement joins TRBV27 to TRBJ2-7; the match to TRBD1 covers 7 bases. The V gene end was trimmed by 7 bases and the J gene end by 3 bases; junction bases not matched to a gene: 9. Germline assignment: CDR1 MNHEY and CDR2 SMNVEV (reference sequence). This CDR3 spans 14 amino acids.

The chain combines TRBV27 with TRBJ2-1; TRBD1 or TRBD2 may be the D gene (6 bases each). Per germline, CDR1 MNHEY and CDR2 SMNVEV (reference sequence). The V end was cut by 3 bases, the J end by 3 bases, with 15 bases between. The CDR3 runs 16 residues. As DNA, the CDR3 is TGTGCCAGCAGTTTGGGGGCGGGATCACTCTACAATGAGCAGTTCTTC. Translated: CASSLGAGSLYNEQFF.

This clone was recorded once. The J gene is TRBJ1-2, the V gene TRBV7-3; a weak D match, TRBD1 (6 bases). Germline V gene lookup returns CDR1 SGHTA and CDR2 FQGTGA. Trimming pared 1 base from V and 8 bases from J, leaving 14 bases between. CDR3 length: 14 residues. For the CDR3, the DNA is TGTGCCAGCAGCTTAAAGGCGGGGGCCGGCGGCTACACCTTC. Its translation: CASSLKAGAGGYTF.

This chain connects TRBV6-5 to TRBJ1-1; D uncertain. The CDR3 loop spans 13 amino acids. The germline V gene has CDR1 MNHEY and CDR2 SVGAGI. V was shortened by 4 bases and J by 8 bases, with 14 bases between the two germline ends. In DNA form, the CDR3 reads TGTGCCAGCAGTTTGGCCGTGAGAGGGGAAGCTTTCTTT. Residues: CASSLAVRGEAFF.

This clone has only a few counts. This chain links TRBV18 with TRBJ1-2; D remains ambiguous. V was pared by 4 bases and J by 4 bases, with 19 bases between. The CDR3 contains 16 residues. Germline V lookup: CDR1 KGHSH, CDR2 LQKENI. The CDR3 DNA reads TGTGCCAGCTCACTAACGTTAACCATCGACTCCTATGGCTACACCTTC. Translated: CASSLTLTIDSYGYTF. Complete variable domain (other parts from reference TRBV18 and TRBJ1-2): NAGVMQNPRHLVRRRGQEARLRCSPMKGHSHVYWYRQLPEEGLKFMVYLQKENIIDESGMPKERFSAEFPKEGPSILRIQQVVRGDSAAYFCASSLTLTIDSYGYTFGSGTRLTVV.

J is TRBJ1-1 and V is TRBV2; D ambiguous. The V gene lost 6 bases and the J gene lost 6 bases, with 11 bases spanning the gap. Per germline, CDR1 SNHLY and CDR2 FYNNEI. The CDR3 is 12 amino acids. The DNA of the CDR3 is TGTGCCAGCAGCTCTACTTGGGCTGAAGCTTTCTTT. It codes for CASSSTWAEAFF.

This clone was counted a few times. V usage is TRBV12-3 or TRBV12-4 and J usage is TRBJ2-7; D may match TRBD1 or TRBD2 (6 bases each). V was pared by 9 bases and J by 6 bases, with 18 bases between. This CDR3 spans 13 amino acids. The CDR3 DNA is TGTGCCAGTACCCTACGATCGGGGGCCGAGCAGTACTTC. This codes for CASTLRSGAEQYF.

V and J are TRBV7-2 and TRBJ2-5; 13 bases line up with TRBD2. This CDR3 spans 17 amino acids. The germline V gene has CDR1 SGHTA and CDR2 FQGNSA. V gave up 3 bases and J gave up 3 bases; unmatched junction bases: 7. The CDR3 sequence: CASSLTSGRNWEETQYF. DNA of the CDR3: TGTGCCAGCAGCTTGACTAGCGGGAGGAATTGGGAAGAGACCCAGTACTTC.

This chain connects TRBV24-1 to TRBJ2-1; 13 bases are shared with TRBD2. V was clipped by 5 bases and J by 6 bases; unmatched bases: 6. Germline CDR1 is KGHDR and CDR2 is SFDVKD. CDR3 length: 16 residues. CDR3 residues: CATSVGGTSGTNEQFF. CDR3 nucleotides: TGTGCCACCAGTGTTGGGGGGACTAGCGGGACCAATGAGCAGTTCTTC.

There are a few counts of this clone. The chain uses TRBV25-1 and TRBJ1-2; 9 nucleotides line up with TRBD1. CDR1 is MGHDK and CDR2 is SYGVNS in the germline V gene. The trim removed 0 bases at V and 3 bases at J, leaving 11 bases unmatched. The CDR3 runs to 18 residues. CDR3 amino acids: CASSEYSRDRDTYYGYTF. As DNA, the CDR3 is TGTGCCAGCAGTGAATACTCCCGGGACAGGGATACTTACTATGGCTACACCTTC.

J is TRBJ2-2 and V is TRBV24-1; 9 bases map to TRBD2. J gave up 6 bases and V 3 bases, and 7 bases lay outside the gene matches. The CDR3 covers 16 residues. CDR1 KGHDR and CDR2 SFDVKD come from the germline V gene. CDR3 in amino acids: CATSDPGTSPSGELFF. The DNA of the CDR3 is TGTGCCACCAGTGATCCCGGGACTAGCCCGTCCGGGGAGCTGTTTTTT.

V gene TRBV9 combines with J gene TRBJ1-1; no definite D call. The germline CDR1 and CDR2 sequences are SGDLS and YYNGEE. The CDR3 spans 15 residues. Trimming pared 3 bases from V and 3 bases from J, leaving 15 bases between. CDR3 loop: CASSETPGRYTEAFF. In nucleotides, the CDR3 is TGTGCCAGCAGCGAAACGCCCGGGAGGTACACTGAAGCTTTCTTT.

This clone has only a few counts. V usage is TRBV9 and J usage is TRBJ2-7, with D tentatively TRBD1 (6 bases). The germline V gene encodes CDR1 SGDLS and CDR2 YYNGEE. This CDR3 is built from 15 residues. V lost 0 bases and J 3 bases, leaving 13 bases between the germline ends. In DNA, the CDR3 is TGTGCCAGCAGCGTAGGAGGGGGTCAGGACTACGAGCAGTACTTC. Residues: CASSVGGGQDYEQYF.

The gene calls are TRBV9 and TRBJ2-5, with D hard to call. The germline gives CDR1 SGDLS, CDR2 YYNGEE. Trimming stripped 2 bases from V and 2 bases from J, with 10 bases between. This CDR3 contains 14 residues. The CDR3 reads CASSVDSAQETQYF. Here the CDR3 DNA reads TGTGCCAGCAGCGTTGACTCCGCTCAAGAGACCCAGTACTTC.

V gene TRBV6-2 or TRBV6-3 combines with J gene TRBJ1-1; weak D call: TRBD1 (6 bases). In germline, CDR1 is MNHEY, CDR2 SVGEGT. Trimming pared 6 bases from V and 1 base from J, leaving 15 bases between. This CDR3 is built from 15 residues. CDR3 sequence reads: CASSRGGGQNTEAFF. In DNA form, the CDR3 reads TGTGCCAGCAGCCGCGGGGGGGGGCAGAACACTGAAGCTTTCTTT.

The chain couples TRBV29-1 to TRBJ2-7; 8 bases are shared with TRBD2. The CDR3 contains 12 residues. Germline V CDR1 and CDR2: SQVTM, ANQGSEA. The V and J ends lost 6 bases and 3 bases, in that order; junction bases with no gene match: 4. This chain's CDR3 is CSVQLAGYEQYF. In DNA form, the CDR3 reads TGCAGCGTCCAGCTAGCGGGCTACGAGCAGTACTTC.

This clone turned up a few times. J is TRBJ2-7 and V is TRBV27; D is ambiguous. CDR1 MNHEY and CDR2 SMNVEV come from the germline V gene (reference sequence). The V gene lost 2 bases and the J gene lost 4 bases, with 9 bases spanning the gap. This CDR3 is built from 13 residues. CDR3 sequence: CASSLMASYEQYF. The CDR3 nucleotides read TGTGCCAGCAGTTTAATGGCAAGTTACGAGCAGTACTTC.

The genes are TRBV7-6 and TRBJ2-1; TRBD2 agrees at 11 bases. The V gene end was trimmed by 5 bases and the J gene end by 4 bases; junction bases not matched to a gene: 4. CDR1 is SGHVS and CDR2 is FNYEAQ in the germline V gene. There are 15 residues in the CDR3. The CDR3 loop is CASSTLAGGYNEQFF. In DNA, the CDR3 is TGTGCCAGCAGCACGCTAGCGGGGGGATACAATGAGCAGTTCTTC.